This T cell receptor (beta chain) emerged from a study of a mutant IDH1 vaccine in newly diagnosed glioma (dated by TCRdb to 2020 to 2023). Broadly, across the study: Patients received eight vaccinations in weeks 1, 3, 5, 7, 11, 15, 19 and 23, corresponding to visits V03 through V10. Vaccination started 4-6 weeks after radiotherapy alone, or was given together with temozolomide cycles in the groups whose treatment included chemotherapy. Of the approximately 35 treated patients, 62.5% were male and about 40% were female, and a mean age of approximately 40 years was recorded. Before enrollment, most patients had been given radiochemotherapy with temozolomide as standard therapy, while the rest had received either radiotherapy alone or temozolomide alone. Peripheral blood was collected at six visits: V03 (baseline), V05, V07, V10, V12 and V13. Longitudinal TCRB deep sequencing was done for 25 to 30 treated patients, wherever samples were available for exploratory analyses. Here is what the overall study found, with its caveats: Selection of PBMC samples for TCRB deep sequencing was based on availability. According to the authors, sample limitations meant that analyses of patient blood samples could not be reproduced. Vaccine-induced immune responses across multiple MHC alleles were detected in 90% to 95% of patients. Changes in the top peripheral T cell clonotypes picked up by TCRB sequencing did not appear to be linked to pseudoprogression.

The label giving this sample's time point can be read as: week 23, last vaccination. Each vaccine dose, consisting of 300 ug of a 20-mer mutant IDH1 peptide in Montanide, was administered subcutaneously with topical imiquimod. The donors had newly diagnosed IDH1-mutant astrocytomas of WHO grade 3 or 4 that showed loss of nuclear ATRX. The samples were drawn from NOA16, a multicentre, single-arm, open-label phase I trial in Germany that tested a mutant IDH1 peptide vaccine in humans for the first time. Genomic DNA for TCRB sequencing was extracted from EDTA blood using the DNeasy Blood and Tissue Kit. V is pared back by 3 bases and J by 2 bases, with 19 bases lying between the germline termini. The CDR3 starts with the cysteine, ends with the phenylalanine, and has 17 residues. The kept DNA is CDR3 alone, 51 bases in frame from the first base. Per the germline V gene, LGHNA is the CDR1 and YSLEER is the CDR2.

A remark on this clone: The target of this receptor is not known. No base quality values were provided; no much bigger clone lies one nucleotide off.

The library was obtained by the immunoSEQ multiplex PCR assay. Rearranged TCR beta chain sequences were amplified with the hsTCRB Kit following the manufacturer's protocol. Sequencing of TCRB libraries was carried out on an Illumina MiSeq. On the study's bioinformatics: The proprietary platform of the kit vendor was used for demultiplexing, trimming and gene mapping. The table comes from immuneACCESS by way of TCRdb, which keeps in-frame sequences with V and J called. Part of the clones is missing from these tables; in studies checked, under half for an unresolved V gene and the rest for unknown reasons. D and trimming were read from the DNA, whereas the V and J calls and clone size are those reported in that table. Within this sample are tens of thousands of clones, with 80% to 90% of them counted one time only. The top ten clonotypes cover 6.5% to 9.5% of the sample.

Recombination connected TRBV4-3 to TRBJ2-5; the D gene is possibly TRBD2, with 7 bases matching. This TCR was recovered from a woman aged 40 to 50 with glioma. Some clones in this sample may be carry-over from other donors' samples. The input for sequencing was PBMCs, taken from a glioma patient whose treatment included an IDH1 peptide vaccine. The CDR3 region: CASSQAPWGGFQETQYF. The nucleotide sequence reads TGCGCCAGCAGCCAGGCCCCTTGGGGGGGCTTTCAAGAGACCCAGTACTTC.